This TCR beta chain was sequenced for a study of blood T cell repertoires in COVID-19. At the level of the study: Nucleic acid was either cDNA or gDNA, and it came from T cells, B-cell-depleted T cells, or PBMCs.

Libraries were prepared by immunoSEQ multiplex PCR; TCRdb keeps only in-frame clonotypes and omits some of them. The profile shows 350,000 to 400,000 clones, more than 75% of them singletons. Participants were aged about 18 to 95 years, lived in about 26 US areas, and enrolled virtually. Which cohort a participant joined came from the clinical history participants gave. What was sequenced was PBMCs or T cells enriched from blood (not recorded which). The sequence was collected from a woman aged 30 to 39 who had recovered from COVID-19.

CDR3 sequence: CASSYGTSGSDEQFF. The CDR3, as DNA: TGCGCCAGCAGCTACGGGACTAGCGGGAGCGATGAGCAGTTCTTC. The chain employs TRBV5-1 and TRBJ2-1; 14 bases are shared with TRBD2. Germline lookup yields CDR1 SGHRS and CDR2 YFSETQ. The V gene end was trimmed by 3 bases and the J gene end by 8 bases; junction bases not matched to a gene: 4. The CDR3 spans 15 residues. Together with reference TRBV5-1 and TRBJ2-1, the CDR3 gives the full variable domain: KAGVTQTPRYLIKTRGQQVTLSCSPISGHRSVSWYQQTPGQGLQFLFEYFSETQRNKGNFPGRFSGRQFSNSRSEMNVSTLELGDSALYLCASSYGTSGSDEQFFGPGTRLTVL.